The rows below give T cell receptor beta chains drawn from one sample of a study of blood T cell repertoires in COVID-19. Measured with immunoSEQ multiplex PCR; TCRdb has only the in-frame clones, and not every one. The sample gives approximately 380,000 clones, roughly nine tenths of which show up once; about 0.9% is in the top ten. The sample taken for sequencing was PBMCs or T cells enriched from blood (not recorded which). These receptors originate from a woman in her thirties or forties who had been exposed to COVID-19. Each CDR3 is given with its conserved first and last residue. A D gene is named only where the DNA matches it firmly. Clone size is given for some rows only: seen once, a few or many times, or a class if the clone is expanded.

v_call	clone_size	d_call	cdr3_length	j_call	cdr3_nt	cdr3_aa
TRBV15	-	-	14	TRBJ1-1	TGTGCCACCAGCAGGGATGCGGGGGGGTTGGAAGCTTTCTTT	CATSRDAGGLEAFF
TRBV14	-	-	15	TRBJ2-6	TGTGCCAGCAGCCAAGGGGCAGCAGGGGCCAACGTCCTGACTTTC	CASSQGAAGANVLTF
TRBV9	-	-	15	TRBJ2-3	TGTGCCAGCAGCGTGGCGGGATTGATCACAGATACGCAGTATTTT	CASSVAGLITDTQYF
TRBV2	-	TRBD2	15	TRBJ2-7	TGTGCCAGCAGTGGAGGGACTAGCGGGAGGGTCGAGCAGTACTTC	CASSGGTSGRVEQYF
TRBV9	-	TRBD1	15	TRBJ1-1	TGTGCCAGCAGCGTCGGACAGGGAATGAACACTGAAGCTTTCTTT	CASSVGQGMNTEAFF
TRBV5-1	once	TRBD2	14	TRBJ2-5	TGCGCCAGCAGCCTAGCGGGAAACCAAGAGACCCAGTACTTC	CASSLAGNQETQYF
TRBV7-7	-	-	14	TRBJ2-5	TGTGCTAGCAGCACGACAGGGAGGCAAGAGACCCAGTACTTC	CASSTTGRQETQYF
TRBV6-5	once	TRBD1	14	TRBJ1-5	TGTGCCAGCACTAAGGGACAGGGGAATCAGCCCCAGCATTTT	CASTKGQGNQPQHF
TRBV27	-	TRBD1	22	TRBJ2-7	TGTGCCAGCAGTTTAAAGGGGACAGGAGTAACTCCGCTCCGGGGGCTCTCCTACGAGCAGTACTTC	CASSLKGTGVTPLRGLSYEQYF
TRBV19	-	TRBD1	19	TRBJ2-2	TGTGCCAGTAGAGGCACATTGGGGACCGGGACAGGGGGCAACGGGGAGCTGTTTTTT	CASRGTLGTGTGGNGELFF
TRBV25-1	once	-	15	TRBJ2-3	TGTGCCAGCAGTGAATTTGCAGGGGGCACAGATACGCAGTATTTT	CASSEFAGGTDTQYF
TRBV7-9	-	-	13	TRBJ1-2	TGTGCCAGCAGCCCGTCGGGGGGCTATGGCTACACCTTC	CASSPSGGYGYTF
TRBV19	few	TRBD2	17	TRBJ2-1	TGTGCCAGTAGTACGAGTAAACTAGCGGGGTATTACAATGAGCAGTTCTTC	CASSTSKLAGYYNEQFF
TRBV11-1	-	-	15	TRBJ1-5	TGTGCCAGCAGCCCTACGCCAGGCAGCAATCAGCCCCAGCATTTT	CASSPTPGSNQPQHF
TRBV27	once	TRBD2	16	TRBJ2-5	TGTGCCAGCAGACCGATACCGGGACTAGTGAGGGAGACCCAGTACTTC	CASRPIPGLVRETQYF